This T cell receptor (beta chain) derives from a study of CD8+ T cells in alopecia areata. Whole-study context: Treated patients swallowed 5 to 10 mg of oral tofacitinib twice daily.

With 1 base clipped from V and 3 bases from J, the junction kept 8 bases outside the gene matches. The CDR3 extends over 16 amino acids. Germline-derived CDR1 and CDR2 are SGHRS and YFSETQ. Extracted RNA was reverse transcribed into cDNA, the sequencing template. Assay used: immunoSEQ multiplex PCR; TCRdb lists only in-frame clones, some missing. The sample carries about 190,000 clones, 45% to 65% recorded once. Treatment described: oral pan-JAK inhibitor, 5-10 mg twice daily. The sorting of PBMCs gave CD4+ and CD8+ T cells. The sequence came from a human donor with alopecia areata. The chain is built from TRBV5-1 and TRBJ2-3, with TRBD1 matching over 7 bases. The sample was CD4+ T cells sorted from blood, taken at week 4, from a patient treated with tofacitinib. In DNA, the CDR3 is TGCGCCAGCAGCTTGCTACAGGGGATCGAAACAGATACGCAGTATTTT. Protein sequence: CASSLLQGIETDTQYF.